The source of this TCR beta chain is a study of CD8 T cells in ankylosing spondylitis. Study-wide results and caveats: According to the report, clones linked to the disease were significantly enriched in matched synovial fluid samples taken from ankylosing spondylitis patients. Previously reported in reactive arthritis synovial fluid and blood were some of the motif variants.

Per the germline V gene, CDR1 is DFQATT and CDR2 is SNEGSKA (reference sequence). CDR3 size: 14 residues. Trimming stripped 3 bases from V and 1 base from J, with 12 bases between. This clonotype has at least ten counts. Its specificity is unknown. For TCR beta, libraries came from quantitative 5'-RACE with molecular barcodes. Via MiXCR, TCRdb re-called the 5' RACE reads, giving one row per CDR3 protein. The sample holds about 220,000 distinct CDR3 sequences, under 12% seen once. The sequencing input was blood, either unsorted or a sorted T cell fraction (not recorded which). The J gene is TRBJ1-1, the V gene TRBV20-1; D is ambiguous. The TCR originated in a male donor with ankylosing spondylitis or in good health (not recorded which). For the CDR3, the DNA is TGCAGTGCTAGTAAGGGTGTGGGGAACACTGAAGCTTTCTTT. It translates to CSASKGVGNTEAFF.